The 10 T cell receptor beta chains reported below all come from one sample, sequenced in a study of blood T cell repertoires in COVID-19. Method: immunoSEQ multiplex PCR; TCRdb's copy keeps in-frame clones and lacks some. The sample holds nearly 80,000 clones; about four fifths are singletons and the top ten take approximately 3.3%. The specimen was peripheral blood. Receptors were obtained from a man aged 45-65 years with acute or convalescent COVID-19.

DNA for the CDR3: TGTGCCAGCAGTTTAAGTGGGACAACCTATGGCTACACCTTC. Amino acids: CASSLSGTTYGYTF. This chain joins TRBV28 and TRBJ1-2; the D gene is possibly TRBD1 (6 bases). The V and J ends lost 2 bases and 4 bases respectively, with 11 bases between them. The CDR3 spans 14 residues. Germline V gene sequence: CDR1 MDHEN, CDR2 SYDVKM.

The chain uses TRBV25-1 and TRBJ2-7, with TRBD2 matching over 9 bases. This CDR3 region has 14 residues. V shed 3 bases and J 3 bases; nucleotides not matched to a gene: 3. CDR1 is MGHDK, CDR2 SYGVNS, per germline. Here the CDR3 reads CASSEVAGDYEQYF. The DNA for the CDR3 is TGTGCCAGCAGTGAGGTAGCGGGGGACTACGAGCAGTACTTC.

This clone has just one count. The chain is built from TRBV29-1 and TRBJ1-2; the match to TRBD1 covers 9 bases. The CDR3 sequence is 16 residues long. V dropped 3 bases and J dropped 3; count of bases not matched to a gene: 11. Germline CDR1 and CDR2: SQVTM and ANQGSEA. In DNA form, the CDR3 reads TGCAGCGTTGACCAACCCGGGACAGGGTCTGACTATGGCTACACCTTC. This translates into CSVDQPGTGSDYGYTF.

The chain is built from TRBV10-2 and TRBJ1-1; TRBD1 matches at 8 bases. Germline CDR1 reads WSHSY; CDR2 reads SAAADI. Losses at the gene ends were 3 bases for V and 4 bases for J; bases not matched to a gene: 1. The CDR3 has 13 amino acids. CDR3 residues: CASSDRGLTEAFF. In DNA, the CDR3 is TGCGCCAGCAGTGACAGGGGGCTCACTGAAGCTTTCTTT.

This clone counts as medium-sized. This chain joins TRBV11-3 and TRBJ1-2; possible D gene TRBD1, 6 bases. Per germline, CDR1 SGHNT and CDR2 YENEEA. This CDR3 has 16 amino acids. The V gene lost 0 bases and the J gene lost 4 bases, with 15 bases spanning the gap. In DNA form, the CDR3 reads TGTGCCAGCAGCTTAGAAGGAAGAGGGGGAAGCTATGGCTACACCTTC. Protein: CASSLEGRGGSYGYTF.

The CDR3 coding sequence is TGTGCCAGCACCCAGGTTTCCCTAGGAGGATCGGATACGCAGTATTTT. It encodes CASTQVSLGGSDTQYF. The gene calls are TRBV6-6 and TRBJ2-3; the D gene is possibly TRBD2 (5 bases). The CDR3 consists of 16 residues. The germline V gene has CDR1 MNHNY and CDR2 SVGAGI (reference sequence). The V end was cut by 7 bases, the J end by 6 bases, with 23 bases between.

J is TRBJ2-3 and V is TRBV28; 7 nucleotides match TRBD2. Trimming at V came to 2 bases and at J to 2 bases, leaving 7 bases not matched to a gene. The CDR3 sequence is 16 residues long. The germline V gene encodes CDR1 MDHEN and CDR2 SYDVKM. The CDR3 loop is CASSLTGLSPTDTQYF. The CDR3 bases are TGTGCCAGCAGTTTAACGGGACTATCCCCCACAGATACGCAGTATTTT.

The rearrangement uses TRBV11-2 and TRBJ1-2; TRBD1 is a possible D gene (5 bases). This CDR3 spans 12 amino acids. Germline V lookup: CDR1 SGHAT, CDR2 FQNNGV. The CDR3 loop reads CAGGEQTRLLTF. Written as DNA, the CDR3 is TGTGCGGGGGGGGAACAAACCCGTCTACTCACCTTC.

The chain recombines TRBV7-2 with TRBJ2-1, with D hard to call. V lost 4 bases to trimming and J lost 9 bases, with 13 bases between them. The CDR3 extends over 13 amino acids. In germline, CDR1 is SGHTA, CDR2 FQGNSA. In DNA, the CDR3 is TGTGCCAGCAGCTCCCTATATAATGCTGAGCAGTTCTTC. Translation: CASSSLYNAEQFF.

V and J are TRBV7-9 and TRBJ2-1; D not resolved. CDR3 length: 12 amino acids. Germline CDR1 SEHNR, CDR2 FQNEAQ (reference sequence). Deletions cut 2 bases from V and 8 bases from J, with 7 bases between. CDR3 DNA: TGTGCCAGCAGCTTATCGAGTCATGAGCAGTTCTTC. Translation: CASSLSSHEQFF.